These 7 T cell receptor beta chains were all obtained from the same sample, sequenced in a study of T cells in localized non-small cell lung cancer (dated by TCRdb to 2020 to 2022). Libraries were made using the immunoSEQ multiplex PCR assay. Held by TCRdb, this immuneACCESS table contains in-frame sequences only and omits some clones. Under half of the omission traces to an unresolved V gene where checked; the cause of the rest is unknown. A total of about 33,000 clones appear in this sample, 80% to 95% of them only once. The ten biggest clones cover approximately 2% of the sample. This specimen was peripheral blood, taken before any cancer treatment. All receptors come from a female donor over 55 with stage I lung adenocarcinoma.

The rearrangement links TRBV5-1 to TRBJ1-1, with TRBD1 as a possible D gene (6 bases). V was pared by 5 bases and J by 3 bases, with 14 bases between. There are 14 residues in the CDR3. Germline V lookup: CDR1 SGHRS, CDR2 YFSETQ. The CDR3 loop is CASSPWGADTEAFF. The CDR3 DNA sequence: TGCGCCAGCAGTCCCTGGGGGGCGGACACTGAAGCTTTCTTT.

The chain joins TRBV7-9 to TRBJ1-6, with D uncertain. The germline V and J ends were trimmed by 1 base and 9 bases, with 10 bases remaining between them. The CDR3 is 14 amino acids. In germline, CDR1 is SEHNR, CDR2 FQNEAQ (reference sequence). CDR3 sequence (DNA): TGTGCCAGCAGCTTAGTCGTCTCCCCTTCACCCCTCCACTTT. Translating gives CASSLVVSPSPLHF.

This clone occurred a few times. The gene calls are TRBV14 and TRBJ1-2; D ambiguous. CDR1 is SGHDN and CDR2 is FVKESK in the germline V gene. Trimming shortened V by 1 base and J by 5 bases, and 11 bases separated the two germline ends. There are 14 residues in the CDR3. DNA of the CDR3: TGTGCCAGCAGCCAAGCAAATGGGGATTATGGCTACACCTTC. This translates into CASSQANGDYGYTF.

CDR3 bases: TGTGCCAGCAGCTTGAGGTCCAAGGGGGAAAATGAAAAACTGTTTTTT. This translates into CASSLRSKGENEKLFF. The chain has TRBV5-8 and TRBJ1-4, with D perhaps TRBD1 (6 bases). The germline V gene encodes CDR1 SGHTS and CDR2 YDEGEE. The CDR3 consists of 16 residues. With 1 base removed from V and 5 bases from J, the gap between germline ends came to 15 bases. Drawing the rest from reference TRBV5-8 and TRBJ1-4, the complete variable domain is EAGVTQSPTHLIKTRGQQATLRCSPISGHTSVYWYQQALGLGLQFLLWYDEGEERNRGNFPPRFSGRQFPNYSSELNVNALELEDSALYLCASSLRSKGENEKLFFGSGTQLSVL.

J is TRBJ1-2 and V is TRBV7-2, with D possibly matching TRBD1 (5 bases). Trimming shortened V by 1 base and J by 5 bases, and 17 bases separated the two germline ends. The CDR3 is 16 residues long. Germline V CDR1 and CDR2: SGHTA, FQGNSA. CDR3 coding DNA: TGTGCCAGCAGCTTAGGGGGGATCGGGACTTCTTATGGCTACACCTTC. Translation gives CASSLGGIGTSYGYTF.

The chain is built from TRBV7-8 and TRBJ1-5; D unclear. The V end lost 1 base, the J end lost 4 bases, and 8 bases lay between the germline ends. The CDR3 sequence is 14 residues long. In germline, CDR1 is SGHVS, CDR2 FQNEAQ. CDR3 in amino acids: CASSLGRINQPQHF. CDR3 in DNA: TGTGCCAGCAGCTTAGGGCGAATAAATCAGCCCCAGCATTTT. Supplemented by reference TRBV7-8 and TRBJ1-5, the full variable domain reads GAGVSQSPRYKVAKRGQDVALRCDPISGHVSLFWYQQALGQGPEFLTYFQNEAQLDKSGLPSDRFFAERPEGSVSTLKIQRTQQEDSAVYLCASSLGRINQPQHFGDGTRLSIL.

This clone came up once. V and J are TRBV11-3 and TRBJ2-7, with 7 nucleotides matching TRBD2. Per germline, CDR1 SGHNT and CDR2 YENEEA. The CDR3 covers 16 residues. V lost 1 base, J lost 2 bases, and 8 bases stayed unmatched. CDR3 loop: CASSLGGGSSTYEQYF. The CDR3 DNA is TGTGCCAGCAGCTTAGGGGGGGGTAGCTCCACCTACGAGCAGTACTTC.